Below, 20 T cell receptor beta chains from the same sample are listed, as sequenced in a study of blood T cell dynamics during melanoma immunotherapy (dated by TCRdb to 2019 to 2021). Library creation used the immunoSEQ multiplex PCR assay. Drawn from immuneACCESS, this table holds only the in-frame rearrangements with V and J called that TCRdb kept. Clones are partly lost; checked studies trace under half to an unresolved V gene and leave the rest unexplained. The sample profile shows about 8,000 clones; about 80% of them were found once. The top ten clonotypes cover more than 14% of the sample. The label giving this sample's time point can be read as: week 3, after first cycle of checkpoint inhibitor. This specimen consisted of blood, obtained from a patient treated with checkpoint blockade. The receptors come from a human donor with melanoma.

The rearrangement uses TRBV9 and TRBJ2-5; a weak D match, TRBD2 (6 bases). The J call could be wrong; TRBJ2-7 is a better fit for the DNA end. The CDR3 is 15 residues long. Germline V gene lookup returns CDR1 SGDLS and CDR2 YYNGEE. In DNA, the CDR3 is TGTGCCAGCAGCCCCCAGGGCGGGGCTACCTACGAGCAGTACTTC. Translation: CASSPQGGATYEQYF.

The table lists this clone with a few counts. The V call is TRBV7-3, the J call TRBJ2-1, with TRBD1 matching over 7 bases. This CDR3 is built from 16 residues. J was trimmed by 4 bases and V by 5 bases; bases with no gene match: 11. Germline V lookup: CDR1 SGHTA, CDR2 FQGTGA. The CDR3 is CASSALQGKGYNEQFF. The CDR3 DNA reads TGTGCCAGCAGCGCCTTACAGGGGAAGGGTTACAATGAGCAGTTCTTC.

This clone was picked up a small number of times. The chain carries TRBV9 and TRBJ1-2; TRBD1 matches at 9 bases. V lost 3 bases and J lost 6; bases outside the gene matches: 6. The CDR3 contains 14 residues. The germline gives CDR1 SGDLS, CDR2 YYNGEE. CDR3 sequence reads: CASSAQQGADGYTF. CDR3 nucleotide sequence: TGTGCCAGCAGCGCCCAACAGGGGGCGGATGGCTACACCTTC.

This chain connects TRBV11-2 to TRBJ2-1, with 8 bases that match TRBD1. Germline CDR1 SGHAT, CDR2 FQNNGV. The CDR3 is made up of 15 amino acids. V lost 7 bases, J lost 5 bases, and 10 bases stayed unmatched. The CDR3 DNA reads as TGTGCCAGCAACCTTCAGGGGGCTTTTGACAATGAGCAGTTCTTC. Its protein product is CASNLQGAFDNEQFF.

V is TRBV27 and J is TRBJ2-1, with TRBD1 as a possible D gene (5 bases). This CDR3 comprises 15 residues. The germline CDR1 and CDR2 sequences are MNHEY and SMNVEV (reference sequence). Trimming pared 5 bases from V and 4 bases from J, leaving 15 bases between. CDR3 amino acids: CASSPFLRVYNEQFF. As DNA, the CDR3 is TGTGCCAGCAGTCCCTTCCTCAGGGTTTACAATGAGCAGTTCTTC.

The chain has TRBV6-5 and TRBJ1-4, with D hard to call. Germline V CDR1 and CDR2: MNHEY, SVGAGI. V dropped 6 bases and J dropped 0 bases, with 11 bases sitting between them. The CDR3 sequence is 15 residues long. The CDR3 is CASSSAGATNEKLFF. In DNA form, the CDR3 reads TGTGCCAGCAGCTCCGCAGGCGCAACTAATGAAAAACTGTTTTTT.

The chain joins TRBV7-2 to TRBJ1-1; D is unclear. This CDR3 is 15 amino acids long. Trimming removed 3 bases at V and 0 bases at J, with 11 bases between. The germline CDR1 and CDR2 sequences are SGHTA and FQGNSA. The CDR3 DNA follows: TGTGCCAGCAGCTTCCTCGGCCCTATGAACACTGAAGCTTTCTTT. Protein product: CASSFLGPMNTEAFF.

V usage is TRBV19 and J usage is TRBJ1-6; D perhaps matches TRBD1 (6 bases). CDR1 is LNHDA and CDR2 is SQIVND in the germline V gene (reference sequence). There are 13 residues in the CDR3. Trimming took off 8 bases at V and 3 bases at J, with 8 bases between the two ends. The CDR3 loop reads CASSDSYNSPLHF. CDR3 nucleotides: TGTGCCAGTTCGGACAGCTATAATTCACCCCTCCACTTT.

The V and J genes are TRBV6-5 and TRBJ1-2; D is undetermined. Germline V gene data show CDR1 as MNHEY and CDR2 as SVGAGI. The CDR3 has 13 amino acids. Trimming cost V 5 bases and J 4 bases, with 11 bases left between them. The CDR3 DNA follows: TGTGCCAGCAGTCCCGCTTACCCCTATGGCTACACCTTC. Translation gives CASSPAYPYGYTF.

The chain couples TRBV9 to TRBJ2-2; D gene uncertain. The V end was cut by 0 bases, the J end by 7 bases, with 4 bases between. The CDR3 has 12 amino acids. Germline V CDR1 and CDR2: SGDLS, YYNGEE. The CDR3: CASSVDVGELFF. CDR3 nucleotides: TGTGCCAGCAGCGTAGATGTCGGGGAGCTGTTTTTT.

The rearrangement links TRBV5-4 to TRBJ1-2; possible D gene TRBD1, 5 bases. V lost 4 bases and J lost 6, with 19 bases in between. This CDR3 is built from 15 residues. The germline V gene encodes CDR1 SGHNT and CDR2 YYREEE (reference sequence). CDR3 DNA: TGTGCCAGCAGCCCAAGCGGGGGGTCTATTAATGGCTACACCTTC. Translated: CASSPSGGSINGYTF.

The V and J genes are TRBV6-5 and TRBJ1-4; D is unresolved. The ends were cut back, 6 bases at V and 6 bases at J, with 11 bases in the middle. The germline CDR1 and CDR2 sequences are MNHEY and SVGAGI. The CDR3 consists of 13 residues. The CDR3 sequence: CASSPPGDEKLFF. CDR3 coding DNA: TGTGCCAGCAGCCCTCCCGGGGATGAAAAACTGTTTTTT.

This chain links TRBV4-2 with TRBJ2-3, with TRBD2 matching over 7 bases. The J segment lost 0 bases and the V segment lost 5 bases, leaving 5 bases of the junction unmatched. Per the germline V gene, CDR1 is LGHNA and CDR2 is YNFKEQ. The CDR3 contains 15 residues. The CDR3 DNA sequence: TGTGCCAGCAGCTTGGCAGCGGGGAGCACAGATACGCAGTATTTT. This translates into CASSLAAGSTDTQYF.

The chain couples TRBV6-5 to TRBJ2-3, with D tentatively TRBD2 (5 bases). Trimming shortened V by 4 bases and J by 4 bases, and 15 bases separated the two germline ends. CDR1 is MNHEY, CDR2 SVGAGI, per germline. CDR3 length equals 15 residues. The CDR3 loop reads CASSWTGEGADTQYF. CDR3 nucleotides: TGTGCCAGCAGTTGGACTGGCGAGGGAGCAGATACGCAGTATTTT.

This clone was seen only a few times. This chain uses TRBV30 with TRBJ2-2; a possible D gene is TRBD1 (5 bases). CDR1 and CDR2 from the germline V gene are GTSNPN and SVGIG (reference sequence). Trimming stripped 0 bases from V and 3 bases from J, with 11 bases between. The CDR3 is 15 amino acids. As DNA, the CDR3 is TGTGCCTGGAGTGTACTTGGGGCGGACACCGGGGAGCTGTTTTTT. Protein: CAWSVLGADTGELFF.

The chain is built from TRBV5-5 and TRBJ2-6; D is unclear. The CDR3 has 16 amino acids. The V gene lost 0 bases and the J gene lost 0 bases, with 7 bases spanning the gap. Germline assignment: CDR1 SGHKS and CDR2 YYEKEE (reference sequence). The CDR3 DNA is TGTGCCAGCAGCTTGGCCGCAGGCTCTGGGGCCAACGTCCTGACTTTC. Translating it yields CASSLAAGSGANVLTF.

The CDR3 DNA reads TGTGCCAGCAGCTTGCAGGGTCGGAACACTGAAGCTTTCTTT. This gives the protein CASSLQGRNTEAFF. The chain recombines TRBV11-1 with TRBJ1-1; D perhaps matches TRBD1 (5 bases). Germline V lookup: CDR1 SGHAT, CDR2 FQDESV (reference sequence). The CDR3 loop spans 14 amino acids. The V and J ends lost 3 bases and 1 base respectively, with 9 bases between them. Using reference TRBV11-1 and TRBJ1-1 for the parts outside the CDR3, the full variable domain is EAEVAQSPRYKITEKSQAVAFWCDPISGHATLYWYRQILGQGPELLVQFQDESVVDDSQLPKDRFSAERLKGVDSTLKIQPAELGDSAMYLCASSLQGRNTEAFFGQGTRLTVV.

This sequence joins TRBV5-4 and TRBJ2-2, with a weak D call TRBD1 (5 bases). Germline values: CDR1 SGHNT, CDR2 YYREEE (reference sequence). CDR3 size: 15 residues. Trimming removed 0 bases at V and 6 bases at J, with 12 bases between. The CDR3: CASSLGEGAPGELFF. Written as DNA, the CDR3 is TGTGCCAGCAGCTTGGGGGAAGGGGCGCCCGGGGAGCTGTTTTTT. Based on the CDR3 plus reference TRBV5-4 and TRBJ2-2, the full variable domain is ETGVTQSPTHLIKTRGQQVTLRCSSQSGHNTVSWYQQALGQGPQFIFQYYREEENGRGNFPPRFSGLQFPNYSSELNVNALELDDSALYLCASSLGEGAPGELFFGEGSRLTVL.

As DNA, the CDR3 is TGTGCCAGCAGCTACAGTAGCGGGGGTAACACAGATACGCAGTATTTT. It codes for CASSYSSGGNTDTQYF. The gene calls are TRBV9 and TRBJ2-3; 9 positions agree with TRBD2. V shed 4 bases and J 2 bases; nucleotides not matched to a gene: 8. Germline-derived CDR1 and CDR2 are SGDLS and YYNGEE. The CDR3 covers 16 residues.

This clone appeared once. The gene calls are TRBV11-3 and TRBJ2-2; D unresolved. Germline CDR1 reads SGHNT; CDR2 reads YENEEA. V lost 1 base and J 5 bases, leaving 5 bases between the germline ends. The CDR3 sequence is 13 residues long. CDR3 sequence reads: CASSLARTGELFF. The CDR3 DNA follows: TGTGCCAGCAGCTTAGCACGGACCGGGGAGCTGTTTTTT.